This T cell receptor (beta chain) emerged from a study of blood T cell repertoires in COVID-19. Across the whole study: Italy, Spain and the United States were the sources of the convalescent and acute COVID-19 samples.

The CDR3 runs to 12 residues. Losses at the gene ends were 5 bases for V and 11 bases for J; bases not matched to a gene: 7. CDR1 LNHDA and CDR2 SQIVND come from the germline V gene (reference sequence). In the original processing: Amplification with reference gene primers provided the estimates of nucleated cell counts. The method was immunoSEQ multiplex PCR; TCRdb's version includes in-frame clones alone and lacks a portion of them. V and J calls and clone size are those listed in that table; D and trimming were worked out from the DNA. The sample includes roughly 700,000 clones, about 90% of them seen just once.

Specimen: peripheral blood. The clonotype originates from a woman between 18 and 29 years old with acute or convalescent COVID-19. The rearrangement joins TRBV19 to TRBJ2-7, with TRBD1 matching 9 bases. The DNA for the CDR3 is TGTGCCAGTAGTGGGGGGACAGGGTTCAAGTACTTC. Its translation is CASSGGTGFKYF.